These 10 T cell receptor beta chains were all obtained from the same sample, sequenced in a study of beta chain features in type 1 diabetes (dated by TCRdb to 2017 to 2018). Library preparation used the immunoSEQ multiplex PCR assay. All of the isolated RNA was reverse transcribed with the High Capacity cDNA Reverse Transcription Kit, so expressed TCRB transcripts were sequenced. In TCRdb, the immuneACCESS table is reduced to in-frame sequences with V and J assigned. These tables do not hold every clone; where another copy was compared, an unresolved V gene accounts for under half, and the others remain unexplained. The sample contains around 44,000 clones, roughly half of them found a single time. Together, the top ten hold less than 2.5% of the sample. Sequencing was done on a sample of Tregs from blood. In light of the paper, this sample's cell subset or site label describes: regulatory CD4+ T cells. All receptors come from a woman in her late teens or twenties in good health.

This clone was detected only a few times. This chain uses TRBV28 with TRBJ2-7, with 12 bases fitting TRBD2. Per germline, CDR1 MDHEN and CDR2 SYDVKM. V lost 3 bases to trimming and J lost 6 bases; unmatched junction nucleotides: 9. The CDR3 loop spans 16 amino acids. CDR3 coding DNA: TGTGCCAGCAGTTTTCTTGGGGCTAGCGGGAGGGGCGAGCAGTACTTC. Residues: CASSFLGASGRGEQYF.

This clone came up once. The V gene is TRBV6-1, the J gene TRBJ2-3; 13 nucleotides line up with TRBD2. The CDR3 totals 17 residues. Germline-derived CDR1 and CDR2 are MNHNS and SASEGT. V lost 1 base and J lost 5; bases outside the gene matches: 6. The CDR3 nucleotides read TGTGCCAGCAGTGAAGAACTAGCGGGAGGGCCGAAAGATACGCAGTATTTT. This encodes CASSEELAGGPKDTQYF.

This clone occurred a few times. The chain uses TRBV10-1 and TRBJ2-7; 9 nucleotides match TRBD1. Trimming at V came to 0 bases and at J to 3 bases, leaving 3 bases not matched to a gene. The germline V gene has CDR1 WNHNN and CDR2 SYGVQD (reference sequence). The CDR3 runs 15 residues. CDR3: CASSESGQGLYEQYF. The CDR3 DNA sequence: TGCGCCAGCAGTGAGTCGGGACAGGGCCTCTACGAGCAGTACTTC.

The chain has TRBV7-9 and TRBJ2-7; perhaps TRBD2 as D (5 bases). V was clipped by 5 bases and J by 6 bases, with 11 bases between them. Germline CDR1 and CDR2: SEHNR and FQNEAQ (reference sequence). The CDR3 extends over 12 amino acids. As DNA, the CDR3 is TGTGCCAGCAGCCCAGGCGGGTTCGAGCAGTACTTC. Its protein is CASSPGGFEQYF.

This clone was picked up one time. The rearrangement links TRBV19 to TRBJ1-1; the D gene is possibly TRBD1 (5 bases). The length of the CDR3 is 14 residues. V lost 6 bases to trimming and J lost 0 bases, with 11 bases between them. The germline gives CDR1 LNHDA, CDR2 SQIVND (reference sequence). This CDR3 reads CASSLRALNTEAFF. CDR3 sequence (DNA): TGTGCCAGTAGCCTCAGGGCCCTGAACACTGAAGCTTTCTTT.

J is TRBJ2-7 and V is TRBV15; 8 bases map to TRBD2. J was trimmed by 5 bases and V by 1 base; bases with no gene match: 10. Germline V CDR1 and CDR2: LNHNV, YYDKDF (reference sequence). CDR3 length: 16 residues. The CDR3 reads CATSRGSSGRRDEQYF. The CDR3 nucleotides read TGTGCCACCAGCAGAGGGTCGAGCGGGAGAAGGGACGAGCAGTACTTC.

The chain has TRBV5-1 and TRBJ1-1; D gene ambiguous. This CDR3 comprises 14 residues. V lost 0 bases and J lost 0, with 6 bases in between. Germline V CDR1 and CDR2: SGHRS, YFSETQ. CDR3 sequence (DNA): TGCGCCAGCAGCTTGGGCGGGATGAACACTGAAGCTTTCTTT. It translates to CASSLGGMNTEAFF.

CDR3 sequence reads: CAWRQVFEAFF. The CDR3 DNA is TGTGCCTGGAGACAGGTCTTTGAAGCTTTCTTT. V usage is TRBV30 and J usage is TRBJ1-1; TRBD1 might be the D (5 bases). There are 11 residues in the CDR3. V shed 3 bases and J shed 7 bases, with 9 bases lying between them. Germline CDR1 reads GTSNPN; CDR2 reads SVGIG (reference sequence). Filled out from reference TRBV30 and TRBJ1-1, the complete variable domain reads SQTIHQWPATLVQPVGSPLSLECTVEGTSNPNLYWYRQAAGRGLQLLFYSVGIGQISSEVPQNLSASRPQDRQFILSSKKLLLSDSGFYLCAWRQVFEAFFGQGTRLTVV.

The chain employs TRBV10-3 and TRBJ2-5, with D uncertain. The CDR3 loop spans 14 amino acids. Germline CDR1 ENHRY, CDR2 SYGVKD. Deletions cut 0 bases from V and 0 bases from J, with 5 bases between. CDR3 DNA sequence: TGTGCCATCAGTGAGTCGTCCTACCAAGAGACCCAGTACTTC. This translates into CAISESSYQETQYF.

This chain connects TRBV5-1 to TRBJ2-5; 7 bases map to TRBD2. Trimming took 0 bases from V and 2 from J; bases not matched to a gene: 10. The CDR3 covers 17 residues. Germline V lookup: CDR1 SGHRS, CDR2 YFSETQ. CDR3 protein: CASSLAFGGGKQETQYF. The CDR3, as DNA: TGCGCCAGCAGCTTGGCATTTGGGGGAGGGAAACAAGAGACCCAGTACTTC. The variable domain in full, with the rest retrieved from reference TRBV5-1 and TRBJ2-5, is KAGVTQTPRYLIKTRGQQVTLSCSPISGHRSVSWYQQTPGQGLQFLFEYFSETQRNKGNFPGRFSGRQFSNSRSEMNVSTLELGDSALYLCASSLAFGGGKQETQYFGPGTRLLVL.